This entry lists 11 T cell receptor beta chains sequenced from one sample in a study of identical twins. TCRdb passed the 5' RACE reads through MiXCR, listing each CDR3 protein once. Among hundreds of thousands of distinct CDR3 sequences listed, 9% to 15% were seen once. The same specimen was also included in a second study, on yellow fever vaccine responses in identical twins.

Sequencing was done on a sample of PBMCs. The receptors were gathered from a woman between 18 and 30 years old in good health.

The chain joins TRBV28 to TRBJ2-7; no reliable D call. The CDR3 runs 15 residues. The germline CDR1 and CDR2 sequences are MDHEN and SYDVKM. V dropped 4 bases and J dropped 0 bases, with 13 bases sitting between them. The CDR3: CASSSPWQSSYEQYV. As DNA, the CDR3 is TGTGCCAGCAGTTCCCCATGGCAGAGCTCCTACGAGCAGTACGTC.

This clonotype has only one observation. The chain is built from TRBV28 and TRBJ2-7, with a tentative D call TRBD2 (6 bases). V was trimmed by 6 bases and J by 1 base, leaving 10 bases between them. The germline V gene encodes CDR1 MDHEN and CDR2 SYDVKM. The length of the CDR3 is 13 residues. The chain's CDR3 is CASSNGLSYEQYF. CDR3 nucleotide sequence: TGTGCCAGCAGCAACGGACTATCCTACGAGCAGTACTTC.

This clonotype has more than one count but fewer than ten. V and J are TRBV4-1 and TRBJ1-6; no firm D call. Germline V gene data show CDR1 as MGHRA and CDR2 as YSYEKL. Trimming pared 2 bases from V and 10 bases from J, leaving 9 bases between. The CDR3 has 13 residues. CDR3 residues: CASSQLADSPLHF. The CDR3 DNA is TGCGCCAGCAGCCAATTGGCGGACTCACCCCTCCACTTT.

The table lists this clonotype with many counts. This chain uses TRBV20-1 with TRBJ2-1; 10 nucleotides line up with TRBD2. V was clipped by 6 bases and J by 4 bases; unmatched bases: 6. There are 14 residues in the CDR3. Germline values: CDR1 DFQATT, CDR2 SNEGSKA (reference sequence). CDR3: CSAKSGGEYNEQFF. In DNA form, the CDR3 reads TGCAGTGCAAAGAGCGGGGGGGAATACAATGAGCAGTTCTTC.

J is TRBJ2-5 and V is TRBV20-1; D might be TRBD1 or TRBD2, each matching 7 bases. V was cut by 5 bases and J by 1 base, with 14 bases left in between. CDR1 is DFQATT and CDR2 is SNEGSKA in the germline V gene (reference sequence). The CDR3 loop spans 14 amino acids. The CDR3 DNA follows: TGCAGTGCTTTTCAGGGGGGGTCCCAAGAGACCCAGTACTTC. Translating gives CSAFQGGSQETQYF.

V is TRBV3-1 and J is TRBJ2-3; D not resolved. This CDR3 contains 12 residues. Germline V CDR1 and CDR2: LGHDT, YNNKEL (reference sequence). The V gene lost 11 bases and the J gene lost 4 bases, with 13 bases spanning the gap. CDR3 sequence reads: CAASSLPDTQYF. The CDR3 DNA is TGTGCCGCCAGCAGCCTCCCAGATACGCAGTATTTT.

At least ten counts were recorded for this clonotype. V usage is TRBV5-1 and J usage is TRBJ1-2; maybe TRBD1 (6 bases). The V gene lost 4 bases and the J gene lost 4 bases, with 17 bases spanning the gap. This CDR3 has 15 residues. Germline-derived CDR1 and CDR2 are SGHRS and YFSETQ. CDR3 bases: TGCGCCAGCAGCCTAACACAGGGACTCGGCTATGGCTACACCTTC. This codes for CASSLTQGLGYGYTF.

This clonotype came up a few times. The chain uses TRBV9 and TRBJ1-1, with 7 bases that match TRBD1. This CDR3 is built from 15 residues. Germline lookup yields CDR1 SGDLS and CDR2 YYNGEE. Germline trimming cut 3 bases from V and 1 base from J; bases unmatched to any gene: 6. CDR3 in DNA: TGTGCCAGCAGCGCAAACGACAGGGCGAACACTGAAGCTTTCTTT. It translates to CASSANDRANTEAFF. The variable domain in full, completed from reference TRBV9 and TRBJ1-1, reads DSGVTQTPKHLITATGQRVTLRCSPRSGDLSVYWYQQSLDQGLQFLIQYYNGEERAKGNILERFSAQQFPDLHSELNLSSLELGDSALYFCASSANDRANTEAFFGQGTRLTVV.

CDR3 amino acids: CSVSGRLTNEQFF. The CDR3 coding sequence is TGCAGCGTGAGCGGGAGGCTTACAAATGAGCAGTTCTTC. This chain links TRBV29-1 with TRBJ2-1, with 9 bases lining up with TRBD2. The CDR3 has 13 amino acids. Germline V gene data show CDR1 as SQVTM and CDR2 as ANQGSEA. The trim removed 6 bases at V and 7 bases at J, leaving 7 bases unmatched.

The CDR3 DNA follows: TGTGCCAGCAGCTTTTCGCGGGGAGCGGCAAATGGGGCCTACGAGCAGTACGTC. Translation: CASSFSRGAANGAYEQYV. This sequence joins TRBV11-1 and TRBJ2-7, with a tentative D call TRBD2 (6 bases). The CDR3 spans 18 residues. V lost 3 bases, J lost 2 bases, and 23 bases lay in between. The germline gives CDR1 SGHAT, CDR2 FQDESV (reference sequence).

This clonotype was observed at least ten times. This rearrangement joins TRBV12-3 or TRBV12-4 to TRBJ1-5; weak D call: TRBD1 (5 bases). V was cut by 5 bases and J by 7 bases, with 15 bases left in between. The CDR3 covers 14 residues. The chain's CDR3 is CASSNHRGDQPQHF. The CDR3 bases are TGTGCCAGCAGTAACCACAGAGGGGACCAGCCCCAGCATTTT.